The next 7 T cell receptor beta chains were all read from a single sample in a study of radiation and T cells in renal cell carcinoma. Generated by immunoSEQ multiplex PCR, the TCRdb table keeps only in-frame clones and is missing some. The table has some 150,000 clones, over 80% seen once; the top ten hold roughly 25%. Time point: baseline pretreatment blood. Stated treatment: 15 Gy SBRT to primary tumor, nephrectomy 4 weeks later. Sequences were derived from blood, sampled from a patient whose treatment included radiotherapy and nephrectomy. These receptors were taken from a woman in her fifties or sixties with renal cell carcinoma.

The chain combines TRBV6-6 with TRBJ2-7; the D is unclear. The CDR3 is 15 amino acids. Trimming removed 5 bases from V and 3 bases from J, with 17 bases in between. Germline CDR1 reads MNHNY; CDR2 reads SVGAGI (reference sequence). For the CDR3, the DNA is TGTGCCAGCAGTCCCGGCCAGTTTGGGCTCTACGAGCAGTACTTC. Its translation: CASSPGQFGLYEQYF.

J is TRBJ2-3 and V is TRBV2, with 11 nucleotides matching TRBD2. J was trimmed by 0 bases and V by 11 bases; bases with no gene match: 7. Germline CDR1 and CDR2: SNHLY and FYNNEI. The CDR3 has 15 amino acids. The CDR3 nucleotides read TGTGCCGGTACTAGCGGGGGAACCAGCACAGATACGCAGTATTTT. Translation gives CAGTSGGTSTDTQYF.

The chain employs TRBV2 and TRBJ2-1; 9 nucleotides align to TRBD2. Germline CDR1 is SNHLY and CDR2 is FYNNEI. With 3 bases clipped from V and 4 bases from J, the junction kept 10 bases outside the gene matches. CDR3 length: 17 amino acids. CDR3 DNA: TGTGCCAGCAGTGATAGCGGGAGAAGGTCGAGGTACAATGAGCAGTTCTTC. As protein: CASSDSGRRSRYNEQFF.

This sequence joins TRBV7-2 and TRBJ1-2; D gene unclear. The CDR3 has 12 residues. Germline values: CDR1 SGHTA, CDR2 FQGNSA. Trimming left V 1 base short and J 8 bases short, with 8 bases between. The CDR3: CASSLGFRGYTF. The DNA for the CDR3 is TGTGCCAGCAGCTTAGGATTTCGCGGCTACACCTTC.

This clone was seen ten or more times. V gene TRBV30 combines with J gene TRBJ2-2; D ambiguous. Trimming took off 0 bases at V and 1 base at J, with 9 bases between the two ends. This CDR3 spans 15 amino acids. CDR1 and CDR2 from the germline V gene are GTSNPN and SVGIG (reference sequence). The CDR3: CAWSVRILNTGELFF. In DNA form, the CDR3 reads TGTGCCTGGAGTGTGAGGATCTTGAACACCGGGGAGCTGTTTTTT. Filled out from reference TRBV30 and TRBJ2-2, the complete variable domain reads SQTIHQWPATLVQPVGSPLSLECTVEGTSNPNLYWYRQAAGRGLQLLFYSVGIGQISSEVPQNLSASRPQDRQFILSSKKLLLSDSGFYLCAWSVRILNTGELFFGEGSRLTVL.

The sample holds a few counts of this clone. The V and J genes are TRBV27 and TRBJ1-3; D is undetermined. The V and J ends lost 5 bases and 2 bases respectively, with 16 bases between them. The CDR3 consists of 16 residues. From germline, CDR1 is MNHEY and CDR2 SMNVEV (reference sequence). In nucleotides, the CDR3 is TGTGCCAGCAGTCCCGGGCCGCCAGGCGCTGGAAACACCATATATTTT. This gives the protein CASSPGPPGAGNTIYF.

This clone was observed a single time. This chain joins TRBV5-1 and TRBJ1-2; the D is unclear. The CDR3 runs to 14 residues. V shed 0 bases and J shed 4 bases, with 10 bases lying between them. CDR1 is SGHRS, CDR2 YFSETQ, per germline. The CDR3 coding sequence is TGCGCCAGCAGCTTGGCGGGCTGGAGCTATGGCTACACCTTC. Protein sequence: CASSLAGWSYGYTF. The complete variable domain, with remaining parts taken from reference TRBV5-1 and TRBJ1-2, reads KAGVTQTPRYLIKTRGQQVTLSCSPISGHRSVSWYQQTPGQGLQFLFEYFSETQRNKGNFPGRFSGRQFSNSRSEMNVSTLELGDSALYLCASSLAGWSYGYTFGSGTRLTVV.